Detailed here is one T cell receptor (beta chain). Via MiXCR, TCRdb re-called the RT-PCR reads, giving one row per CDR3 protein. The table includes 920,000 or so distinct CDR3 sequences, around 17% detected once. The sample is drawn from a study of patients and donors after allogeneic stem cell transplantation. The CDR3 has 17 residues. Germline V CDR1 and CDR2: SEHNR, FQNEAQ (reference sequence). V shed 5 bases, J shed 6 bases, and the junction held 13 bases outside the gene matches. The sequencing input was blood, either unsorted or a sorted T cell fraction (not recorded which). V is TRBV7-9 and J is TRBJ1-6; 7 positions agree with TRBD1. This clonotype originated in a human donor who was either an allogeneic HSCT recipient or a stem cell or donor lymphocyte infusion donor (not recorded which). It is not recorded whose cells these are; they may come from a transplant donor. CDR3 in DNA: TGTGCCAGCAGCCGTGGTACAGGGGCTCGGGGTAATTCACCCCTCCACTTT. Residues: CASSRGTGARGNSPLHF.